This T cell receptor (beta chain) stems from a study of blood T cell repertoires in COVID-19. Whole-study context: Collection of acute and convalescent COVID-19 samples took place in the United States, Italy and Spain.

Original methodology: Reference gene primer amplification gave estimated nucleated cell counts. Only in-frame clones appear in the TCRdb table, and some are missing; sequencing was by immunoSEQ multiplex PCR. The DNA gave D and trimming, while V, J and clone size come from that table. This sample carries roughly 440,000 clones, 88% of them seen once, and the ten largest clones take approximately 12%. Trimming removed 3 bases at V and 7 bases at J, with 15 bases between. The CDR3 contains 15 residues. The germline gives CDR1 KGHDR, CDR2 SFDVKD. The sample was peripheral blood. The genes are TRBV24-1 and TRBJ1-5, with D tentatively TRBD1 (5 bases). The receptor was derived from a woman aged 50 to 60 with COVID-19, enrolled during active disease. Here the CDR3 DNA reads TGTGCCACCAGTGATCCCCTTGGCGGGGACCAGCCCCAGCATTTT. Protein product: CATSDPLGGDQPQHF.